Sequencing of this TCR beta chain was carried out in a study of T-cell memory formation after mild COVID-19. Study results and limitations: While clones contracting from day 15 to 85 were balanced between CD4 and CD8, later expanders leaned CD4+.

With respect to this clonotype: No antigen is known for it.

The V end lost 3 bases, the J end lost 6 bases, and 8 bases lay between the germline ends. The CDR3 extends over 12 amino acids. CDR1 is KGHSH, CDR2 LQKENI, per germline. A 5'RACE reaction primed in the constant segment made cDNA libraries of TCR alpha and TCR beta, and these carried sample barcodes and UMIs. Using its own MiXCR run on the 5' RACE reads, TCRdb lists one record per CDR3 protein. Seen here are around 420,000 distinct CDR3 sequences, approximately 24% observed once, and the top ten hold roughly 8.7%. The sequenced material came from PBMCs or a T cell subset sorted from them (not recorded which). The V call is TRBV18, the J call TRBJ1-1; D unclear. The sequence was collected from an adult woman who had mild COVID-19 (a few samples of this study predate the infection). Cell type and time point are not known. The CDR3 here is CASSPTQPEAFF. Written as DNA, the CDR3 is TGTGCCAGCTCACCTACCCAGCCTGAAGCTTTCTTT.